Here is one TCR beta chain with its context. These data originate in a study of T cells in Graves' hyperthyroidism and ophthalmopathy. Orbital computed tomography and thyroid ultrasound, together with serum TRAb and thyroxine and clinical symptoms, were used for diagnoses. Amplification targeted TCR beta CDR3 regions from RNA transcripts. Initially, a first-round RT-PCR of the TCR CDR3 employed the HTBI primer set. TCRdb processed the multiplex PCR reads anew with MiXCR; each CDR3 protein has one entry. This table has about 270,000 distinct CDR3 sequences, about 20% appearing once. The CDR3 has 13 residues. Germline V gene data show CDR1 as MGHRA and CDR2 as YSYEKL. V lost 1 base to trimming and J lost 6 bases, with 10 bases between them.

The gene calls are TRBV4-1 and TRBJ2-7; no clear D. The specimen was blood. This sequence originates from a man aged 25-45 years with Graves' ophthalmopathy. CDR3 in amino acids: CASSQVVTPEQYF. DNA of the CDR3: TGCGCCAGCAGCCAAGTCGTGACGCCCGAGCAGTACTTC.